These 28 T cell receptor beta chains were sequenced from one sample in a study of T cells after posttransplantation cyclophosphamide. Some clones are missing from TCRdb's copy, which holds only in-frame ones; the method was immunoSEQ multiplex PCR. The repertoire holds approximately 13,000 clones, with over 80% as singletons. The sequencing input was memory CD4+ T cells sorted from PBMCs. The receptors were sampled from a man aged 50-59 years in good health, CMV-negative, and a related stem cell transplant donor.

This clone turned up a few times. The rearrangement links TRBV4-1 to TRBJ1-5, with D possibly TRBD1 on 5 matching bases. From germline, CDR1 is MGHRA and CDR2 YSYEKL. V lost 0 bases to trimming and J lost 5 bases, with 11 bases between them. The length of the CDR3 is 15 residues. CDR3 protein: CASSQDTDRYQPQHF. The CDR3 DNA reads as TGCGCCAGCAGCCAAGACACCGACAGATATCAGCCCCAGCATTTT.

The V gene is TRBV5-4, the J gene TRBJ2-7; 10 positions match TRBD1. The CDR3 contains 17 residues. The trim removed 2 bases at V and 5 bases at J, leaving 13 bases unmatched. Germline assignment: CDR1 SGHNT and CDR2 YYREEE (reference sequence). Written as DNA, the CDR3 is TGTGCCAGCAGCTTCGGGGGATCCGGGACAGGGGCCCACGAGCAGTACTTC. Its protein product is CASSFGGSGTGAHEQYF.

V usage is TRBV6-1 and J usage is TRBJ1-5; 8 bases map to TRBD1. V lost 1 base, J lost 2 bases, and 4 bases stayed unmatched. The germline V gene has CDR1 MNHNS and CDR2 SASEGT. This CDR3 is 16 amino acids long. The CDR3 sequence is CASSEEGGQGNQPQHF. The CDR3 DNA is TGTGCCAGCAGTGAAGAAGGGGGACAGGGCAATCAGCCCCAGCATTTT.

CDR3 region: CASSPRQGWQETQYF. CDR3 DNA sequence: TGTGCCAGCAGCCCACGACAGGGGTGGCAAGAGACCCAGTACTTC. This sequence joins TRBV7-2 and TRBJ2-5, with 8 bases matching TRBD1. The V segment lost 5 bases and the J segment 2 bases; nucleotides outside the gene matches: 7. The CDR3 is 15 amino acids. Germline V gives CDR1 SGHTA, CDR2 FQGNSA.

The chain links TRBV4-1 to TRBJ2-7, with D perhaps matching TRBD2 (6 bases). The CDR3 spans 15 residues. CDR1 is MGHRA and CDR2 is YSYEKL in the germline V gene. The V gene lost 6 bases and the J gene lost 0 bases, with 15 bases spanning the gap. Written as DNA, the CDR3 is TGCGCCAGCAGTCAGTTAGCGGTGAGCTCCTACGAGCAGTACTTC. Its translation is CASSQLAVSSYEQYF.

The chain couples TRBV2 to TRBJ2-5; D is possibly TRBD2 (6 bases). CDR1 and CDR2 from the germline V gene are SNHLY and FYNNEI. The CDR3 extends over 10 amino acids. The ends were cut back, 8 bases at V and 7 bases at J, with 8 bases in the middle. The CDR3: CASGGGTQYF. CDR3 in DNA: TGTGCCAGCGGGGGAGGGACCCAGTACTTC.

The J gene is TRBJ1-2, the V gene TRBV11-1; D remains ambiguous. The CDR3 contains 14 residues. V was shortened by 5 bases and J by 4 bases, with 14 bases between the two germline ends. Germline V gives CDR1 SGHAT, CDR2 FQDESV (reference sequence). The CDR3 is CASSLQQHSYGYTF. Written as DNA, the CDR3 is TGTGCCAGCAGCCTACAACAGCATAGCTATGGCTACACCTTC.

Only one count was recorded for this clone. The chain carries TRBV15 and TRBJ1-2, with 8 bases fitting TRBD1. The CDR3 loop spans 12 amino acids. Trimming took 7 bases from V and 7 from J; bases not matched to a gene: 5. Germline V gene lookup returns CDR1 LNHNV and CDR2 YYDKDF (reference sequence). CDR3 protein: CATNGDRSGYTF. In nucleotides, the CDR3 is TGTGCCACCAATGGGGACAGGAGTGGCTACACCTTC.

The chain recombines TRBV7-2 with TRBJ2-3, with 8 bases identical to TRBD2. V shed 7 bases, J shed 6 bases, and the junction held 12 bases outside the gene matches. The CDR3 runs 15 residues. CDR1 and CDR2 (germline): SGHTA, FQGNSA. CDR3 nucleotide sequence: TGTGCCAGCAAACGGGGGGGCGGGGGTGAGGATACGCAGTATTTT. Translation: CASKRGGGGEDTQYF.

This clone was seen just once. Other nucleotide sequences in the sample specify the same CDR3. The rearrangement joins TRBV5-4 to TRBJ1-4, with TRBD1 as a possible D gene (5 bases). This CDR3 comprises 16 residues. V was clipped by 4 bases and J by 0 bases, with 13 bases between them. The germline V gene has CDR1 SGHNT and CDR2 YYREEE (reference sequence). In DNA, the CDR3 is TGTGCCAGCAGCGGGCAGGGAGGACCAACTAATGAAAAACTGTTTTTT. This gives the protein CASSGQGGPTNEKLFF.

This clone was counted a single time. V and J are TRBV5-1 and TRBJ2-2; 7 nucleotides align to TRBD1. Germline lookup yields CDR1 SGHRS and CDR2 YFSETQ. This CDR3 spans 18 amino acids. Unmatched junction bases numbered 10, after V lost 0 bases and J lost 2 bases. The DNA for the CDR3 is TGCGCCAGCAGCTTGGAGTACAGGGGCCTTTCAAACACCGGGGAGCTGTTTTTT. Translation gives CASSLEYRGLSNTGELFF.

The gene calls are TRBV5-4 and TRBJ2-6, with D unclear. The V and J ends lost 4 bases and 1 base respectively, with 21 bases between them. The CDR3 spans 19 residues. Per germline, CDR1 SGHNT and CDR2 YYREEE (reference sequence). The CDR3 DNA follows: TGTGCCAGCAGCCCTGCCCCCGCTTCAGTGAGGTCTGGGGCCAACGTCCTGACTTTC. Its translation is CASSPAPASVRSGANVLTF.

The rearrangement uses TRBV28 and TRBJ2-1; 11 positions agree with TRBD2. CDR1 MDHEN and CDR2 SYDVKM come from the germline V gene. CDR3 length: 14 amino acids. Trimming cost V 4 bases and J 6 bases; bases outside gene matches: 2. The CDR3 bases are TGTGCCAGCAGTTCACTAGCGGGAGTCAATGAGCAGTTCTTC. Encoded protein: CASSSLAGVNEQFF.

This chain uses TRBV7-2 with TRBJ2-5; D not resolved. V shed 5 bases and J shed 2 bases, with 12 bases lying between them. CDR3 size: 14 residues. Germline V gene sequence: CDR1 SGHTA, CDR2 FQGNSA. The CDR3 DNA reads TGTGCCAGCAGCCTATCGGGTCTGCAAGAGACCCAGTACTTC. Encoded protein: CASSLSGLQETQYF.

The chain recombines TRBV7-9 with TRBJ1-1; D is ambiguous. Germline V gene data show CDR1 as SEHNR and CDR2 as FQNEAQ (reference sequence). The CDR3 loop spans 12 amino acids. V was pared by 5 bases and J by 3 bases, with 7 bases between. In DNA, the CDR3 is TGTGCCAGCAGCATCACGGACACTGAAGCTTTCTTT. Translating gives CASSITDTEAFF. The variable domain in full, completed from reference TRBV7-9 and TRBJ1-1, reads DTGVSQNPRHKITKRGQNVTFRCDPISEHNRLYWYRQTLGQGPEFLTYFQNEAQLEKSRLLSDRFSAERPKGSFSTLEIQRTEQGDSAMYLCASSITDTEAFFGQGTRLTVV.

The V gene is TRBV7-2, the J gene TRBJ2-5, with a tentative D call TRBD2 (6 bases). CDR1 SGHTA and CDR2 FQGNSA come from the germline V gene. Trimming removed 5 bases at V and 2 bases at J, with 18 bases between. The CDR3 has 16 amino acids. CDR3 loop: CASSRNSGSGQETQYF. In DNA, the CDR3 is TGTGCCAGCAGCCGGAATAGCGGTTCAGGTCAAGAGACCCAGTACTTC. Using reference TRBV7-2 and TRBJ2-5 for the parts outside the CDR3, the full variable domain is GAGVSQSPSNKVTEKGKDVELRCDPISGHTALYWYRQSLGQGLEFLIYFQGNSAPDKSGLPSDRFSAERTGGSVSTLTIQRTQQEDSAVYLCASSRNSGSGQETQYFGPGTRLLVL.

V usage is TRBV28 and J usage is TRBJ1-3, with a weak D call TRBD1 (6 bases). The CDR3 has 14 amino acids. CDR1 and CDR2 (germline): MDHEN, SYDVKM. V dropped 3 bases and J dropped 3 bases, with 9 bases sitting between them. This chain's CDR3 is CASSLGTRGNTIYF. The CDR3, as DNA: TGTGCCAGCAGTTTGGGGACACGTGGAAACACCATATATTTT. The variable domain in full, with the rest retrieved from reference TRBV28 and TRBJ1-3, is DVKVTQSSRYLVKRTGEKVFLECVQDMDHENMFWYRQDPGLGLRLIYFSYDVKMKEKGDIPEGYSVSREKKERFSLILESASTNQTSMYLCASSLGTRGNTIYFGEGSWLTVV.

The rearrangement uses TRBV7-3 and TRBJ2-4, with TRBD1 matching over 9 bases. J lost 12 bases, V lost 5 bases, and 11 bases had no gene match. Germline CDR1 is SGHTA and CDR2 is FQGTGA. The CDR3 has 14 residues. The CDR3 loop is CASSPTLTGGNQYF. CDR3 in DNA: TGTGCCAGCAGCCCTACCTTGACAGGGGGGAATCAGTACTTC.

This clone was found once. This chain links TRBV9 with TRBJ1-1, with D unresolved. From germline, CDR1 is SGDLS and CDR2 YYNGEE. This CDR3 spans 16 amino acids. Trimming took 4 bases from V and 2 from J, leaving 18 bases between them. CDR3 amino acids: CASSPNRGSGNTEAFF. As DNA, the CDR3 is TGTGCCAGCAGCCCCAACCGAGGGAGTGGTAACACTGAAGCTTTCTTT.

This clone showed up just once. The chain has TRBV7-2 and TRBJ1-3; D is perhaps TRBD1 (6 bases). Germline V gives CDR1 SGHTA, CDR2 FQGNSA. The CDR3 loop spans 17 amino acids. Trimming stripped 4 bases from V and 0 bases from J, with 16 bases between. The CDR3, as DNA: TGTGCCAGCAGCTCGCCCACTTGGGGGCCCTCTGGAAACACCATATATTTT. Protein: CASSSPTWGPSGNTIYF.

The chain carries TRBV9 and TRBJ2-7; tentative D call: TRBD1 (7 bases). Germline V lookup: CDR1 SGDLS, CDR2 YYNGEE. CDR3 length: 13 residues. Trimming pared 3 bases from V and 6 bases from J, leaving 13 bases between. CDR3 sequence reads: CASSANRGGEQYF. The CDR3 region has the DNA TGTGCCAGCAGCGCCAACAGGGGAGGCGAGCAGTACTTC.

Remarks on this clone: One junction end does not reproduce the germline sequence, and a read error may be involved. Other DNA sequences of this sample code for an identical CDR3. The rearrangement uses TRBV10-3 and TRBJ1-6; D ambiguous. The germline V gene encodes CDR1 ENHRY and CDR2 SYGVKD. This CDR3 contains 12 residues. The CDR3 region is CAIRPEDSPLHF. DNA of the CDR3: TGTGCCATCAGACCGGAGGATTCCCCCCTCCACTTT.

This clone occurred once. The chain is built from TRBV30 and TRBJ2-6; D may be TRBD2 (6 bases). The germline V gene encodes CDR1 GTSNPN and CDR2 SVGIG (reference sequence). V was trimmed by 0 bases and J by 1 base, leaving 13 bases between them. The CDR3 sequence is 17 residues long. DNA of the CDR3: TGTGCCTGGAGTGTACAGCGGGTACGTTCTGGGGCCAACGTCCTGACTTTC. This sequence encodes CAWSVQRVRSGANVLTF.

The chain couples TRBV9 to TRBJ2-1; TRBD2 matches at 8 bases. This CDR3 region has 15 residues. The germline V gene has CDR1 SGDLS and CDR2 YYNGEE. The J segment lost 7 bases and the V segment lost 2 bases, leaving 8 bases of the junction unmatched. The CDR3 region is CASSVKSGRYNEQFF. For the CDR3, the DNA is TGTGCCAGCAGCGTTAAAAGCGGGAGATATAATGAGCAGTTCTTC.

The V call is TRBV5-5, the J call TRBJ2-3; TRBD2 agrees at 12 bases. The CDR3 consists of 15 residues. Germline V gives CDR1 SGHKS, CDR2 YYEKEE (reference sequence). With 3 bases clipped from V and 3 bases from J, the junction kept 2 bases outside the gene matches. DNA of the CDR3: TGTGCCAGCAGCTCGACTAGCGGGAGAACAGATACGCAGTATTTT. It specifies CASSSTSGRTDTQYF.

This clone was counted once. The chain has TRBV19 and TRBJ2-5; 8 nucleotides agree with TRBD1. The junction had 6 bases not matched to a gene; V was cut back by 6 bases and J by 6 bases. CDR1 LNHDA and CDR2 SQIVND come from the germline V gene (reference sequence). CDR3 length equals 13 residues. The CDR3 is CASSQNRGKTQYF. The CDR3 DNA is TGTGCCAGTAGCCAAAACAGGGGGAAGACCCAGTACTTC.

This clone has more than one count but fewer than ten. J is TRBJ1-2 and V is TRBV7-2; D unresolved. V gave up 1 base and J gave up 8 bases, with 8 bases separating them. The CDR3 consists of 12 residues. The germline V gene encodes CDR1 SGHTA and CDR2 FQGNSA. DNA of the CDR3: TGTGCCAGCAGCTTAGTTTCGGGGGGCTACACCTTC. Its protein product is CASSLVSGGYTF.

J is TRBJ2-3 and V is TRBV5-1; the D is unclear. The CDR3 has 12 residues. In germline, CDR1 is SGHRS, CDR2 YFSETQ. V was clipped by 0 bases and J by 6 bases, with 5 bases between them. CDR3 sequence (DNA): TGCGCCAGCAGCTTGGATGGCGATACGCAGTATTTT. Residues: CASSLDGDTQYF. Variable domain in full (rest from reference TRBV5-1 and TRBJ2-3): KAGVTQTPRYLIKTRGQQVTLSCSPISGHRSVSWYQQTPGQGLQFLFEYFSETQRNKGNFPGRFSGRQFSNSRSEMNVSTLELGDSALYLCASSLDGDTQYFGPGTRLTVL.